These T cell receptor beta chains were read from a single sample in a study of post-analysis software for immune sequencing data. TCRdb itself ran the PCR reads through MiXCR, one entry per CDR3 protein. Among 650,000 to 900,000 distinct CDR3 sequences listed, about 45% were seen once. Sequencing input: blood. The origin of the receptors is a girl aged 10-17 years with multiple sclerosis. CDR3s include the opening cysteine and the closing phenylalanine or tryptophan. A D gene is named only where the DNA matches it firmly. The listing skips clone size in some rows; elsewhere it reads once, few, many or a size class.

CDR3 DNA,CDR3 protein,D gene,clone size,V gene,J gene
TGTGCCACCAGCAAGGGAGTACGCCCCTACAATGAGCAGTTCTTC,CATSKGVRPYNEQFF,-,-,TRBV15,TRBJ2-1
TGTGCCAGCAGCCCTCCGAGTGAGACCCAGTACTTC,CASSPPSETQYF,-,-,TRBV7-2,TRBJ2-5
TGTGCCAGCAGTCCTGGGACGGTCCCTCGGGACGAGCAGTACTTC,CASSPGTVPRDEQYF,-,few,TRBV6-5,TRBJ2-7
TGCGCCAGCAGCTTGGGGCCGACTAGCGGGACATCAGATACGCAGTATTTT,CASSLGPTSGTSDTQYF,TRBD2,-,TRBV5-1,TRBJ2-3
TGTGCCAGCAGTTCCGGGACAGTAAAGACCCAGTACTTC,CASSSGTVKTQYF,TRBD1,-,TRBV12-3/TRBV12-4,TRBJ2-5
TGCGCCAGCAGCCAAGAGGGACTAGGAAACAATGAGCAGTTCTTC,CASSQEGLGNNEQFF,TRBD2,-,TRBV4-1,TRBJ2-1
TGCAGCGTCGAAATGTGGGACGGCAAGTCCTACGAGCAGTACTTC,CSVEMWDGKSYEQYF,-,few,TRBV29-1,TRBJ2-7
TGTGCCAGCAGCTCACCAGGGGGCTGGGCTGACACCTTC,CASSSPGGWADTF,TRBD1,few,TRBV11-2,TRBJ1-2
TGTGCCAGCAGCCCCTTGGGACTTCCCCTCACAGATACGCAGTATTTT,CASSPLGLPLTDTQYF,-,few,TRBV7-2,TRBJ2-3
TGCAGTGCTAGAAAAGGGTGGGACAGGGGCAGAAACACCATATATTTT,CSARKGWDRGRNTIYF,TRBD1,-,TRBV20-1,TRBJ1-3
TGCAGTGCTAGAGGGGGCACAGGAAGCACAGATACGCAGTATTTT,CSARGGTGSTDTQYF,-,-,TRBV20-1,TRBJ2-3
TGTGCCAGCAGCCAAGATCGGGAAGCGGGAAGGTACGAGCAGTACTTC,CASSQDREAGRYEQYF,TRBD2,few,TRBV3-1,TRBJ2-7
TGTGCCACCTCCCTAGGCTCCTACGAGCAGTACTTC,CATSLGSYEQYF,-,-,TRBV12-3/TRBV12-4,TRBJ2-7
TGTGCCGGTAGCCGGGACAGTTACAATGAGCAGTTCTTC,CAGSRDSYNEQFF,TRBD1,-,TRBV19,TRBJ2-1
TGCAGCGTTGATGCTGGGCGCACTGAAGCTTTCTTT,CSVDAGRTEAFF,-,-,TRBV29-1,TRBJ1-1
TGCGCCAGCAGCGACAGGGAGGGCGAGCAGTACTTC,CASSDREGEQYF,-,-,TRBV1,TRBJ2-7
TGCAGTGCTAGAGGCAGCGGCAGGGGCTATGGCTACACTTTC,CSARGSGRGYGYTF,-,-,TRBV20-1,TRBJ1-2
TGTGCCAGCAGTTTCTCATGGACAGTCAATGGCTACACCTTC,CASSFSWTVNGYTF,-,-,TRBV28,TRBJ1-2
TGTGCCAGCAGAGGGGGGGGGTCTGAAGCTTTCTTT,CASRGGGSEAFF,-,-,TRBV7-9,TRBJ1-1
TGTGCCAGCAGCCTCGGGACTAGTCTCAGTGAGCAGTTCTTC,CASSLGTSLSEQFF,TRBD2,-,TRBV4-2,TRBJ2-1
TGTGCCAGCAGCGCCGGGACAGCGCTTAATTCACCCCTCCACTTT,CASSAGTALNSPLHF,TRBD1,-,TRBV9,TRBJ1-6
TGTGCCAGCAGTTCCCCGCTTGAGACAGGGGGTGATGAAAAACTGTTTTTT,CASSSPLETGGDEKLFF,TRBD1,-,TRBV28,TRBJ1-4
TGTACCAGCAGTTTAACAGGTGAAGGAGAAAAACTGTTTTTT,CTSSLTGEGEKLFF,-,-,TRBV12-3/TRBV12-4,TRBJ1-4
TGTGCCAGCAGTTCTGACTTTGGGACAACGTTCTCATATGGCTACACCTTC,CASSSDFGTTFSYGYTF,-,few,TRBV6-5,TRBJ1-2
TGCAGTGCTAGGTCTAGCATGGGCTCCAATGAGCAGTTCTTC,CSARSSMGSNEQFF,-,-,TRBV20-1,TRBJ2-1
TGTGCCAGCAGCTTAAGACCACTCCAAGAGACCCAGTACTTC,CASSLRPLQETQYF,-,-,TRBV7-6,TRBJ2-5
TGTGCCAGCAGCTTAGCGGGACACCCCTATGGCTACACCTTC,CASSLAGHPYGYTF,-,few,TRBV7-9,TRBJ1-2
TGTGCCAGCAGCCCCTGGACAGGGTCGAACTATGGCTACACCTTC,CASSPWTGSNYGYTF,TRBD1,-,TRBV7-2,TRBJ1-2
TGTGCCAGCAGCCCCTTGGGGATCAATCAGCCCCAGCATTTT,CASSPLGINQPQHF,-,-,TRBV12-3/TRBV12-4,TRBJ1-5
TGCAGCGTGGGAGGGTTAGCGAGGGACGAGCAGTACTTC,CSVGGLARDEQYF,TRBD2,-,TRBV29-1,TRBJ2-7
TGCAGCGGCAAACTAAGAACTCAGTATTTT,CSGKLRTQYF,-,-,TRBV29-1,TRBJ2-3
TGTGCCAGCAGTTACGTGGGACAGGGCACAGATACGCAGTATTTT,CASSYVGQGTDTQYF,TRBD1,-,TRBV6-5,TRBJ2-3
TGTGCCAGCAGCCCCCGCGTTGCGGGAGGGCCTTCTGGTGAGCAGTTCTTC,CASSPRVAGGPSGEQFF,TRBD2,-,TRBV7-9,TRBJ2-1
TGTGCCTGGAGTGAAGGGTTTGTCGAGCAGTTCTTC,CAWSEGFVEQFF,-,-,TRBV30,TRBJ2-1
TGTGCCAGCAGCTTAGGGGTAGCGGGGAACACCGGGGAGCTGTTTTTT,CASSLGVAGNTGELFF,TRBD2,-,TRBV7-6,TRBJ2-2
TGTGCCGTGACGGGACAGGGGGGAGAGACCCAGTACTTC,CAVTGQGGETQYF,TRBD1,-,TRBV10-3,TRBJ2-5
TGTGCCAGCAGCTCCAGGGCGACAGGGAAAACTAATGAAAAACTGTTTTTT,CASSSRATGKTNEKLFF,TRBD1,-,TRBV14,TRBJ1-4
TGTGCCAGCAGGGCTGATAACGCGGGACTAGCTCCCGGGGAGCTGTTTTTT,CASRADNAGLAPGELFF,TRBD2,-,TRBV2,TRBJ2-2
TGTGCCAGCAGTCAGACAGTCTACGAGCAGTACTTC,CASSQTVYEQYF,-,-,TRBV12-3/TRBV12-4,TRBJ2-7
TGTGCCAGCAGTCCGGGACTAGCGGAAAGCACAGATGCGCAGTATTTT,CASSPGLAESTDAQYF,TRBD2,-,TRBV12-3/TRBV12-4,TRBJ2-3
TGTGCCACCAGTGGAAAACAGGAGTGGGCCTACAATGAGCAGTTCTTC,CATSGKQEWAYNEQFF,-,many,TRBV24-1,TRBJ2-1